The 5 T cell receptor beta chains reported below all come from one sample, sequenced in a study of shared clonotypes between healthy human individuals. Profiled with immunoSEQ multiplex PCR; TCRdb holds only in-frame clones, not every one. The top ten hold roughly 1.5% of the sample, which has roughly 1 million clones, more than 60% seen once. Specimen: memory CD4+ T cells sorted from blood. Stated subset: CD45RA-negative fraction. All receptors derive from a man aged 18-30 years in good health.

Notes on this clone: The same CDR3 can be traced to other DNA sequences in this sample. The chain uses TRBV28 and TRBJ2-5; D not certain. Germline V gene lookup returns CDR1 MDHEN and CDR2 SYDVKM. This CDR3 comprises 11 residues. V gave up 8 bases and J gave up 5 bases, with 9 bases separating them. CDR3 sequence: CASSIRETQYF. Written as DNA, the CDR3 is TGTGCCAGCTCGATCCGGGAGACCCAGTACTTC.

The rearrangement joins TRBV10-1 to TRBJ2-1; 10 bases map to TRBD2. Germline values: CDR1 WNHNN, CDR2 SYGVQD (reference sequence). CDR3 length: 14 residues. J was trimmed by 5 bases and V by 4 bases; bases with no gene match: 2. The CDR3 spells CASSVSGGDNEQFF. The CDR3 DNA reads TGCGCCAGCAGTGTAAGCGGGGGGGACAATGAGCAGTTCTTC.

V and J are TRBV6-5 and TRBJ1-1; D is perhaps TRBD1 (5 bases). The V and J ends lost 5 bases and 12 bases respectively, with 19 bases between them. Germline CDR1 reads MNHEY; CDR2 reads SVGAGI. The CDR3 length is 13 residues. CDR3 region: CASSKAGTSSTFF. The CDR3 coding sequence is TGTGCCAGCAGTAAAGCCGGGACCTCCTCTACTTTCTTT.

This clone was detected a few times. V is TRBV18 and J is TRBJ1-6, with D possibly matching TRBD1 (5 bases). The CDR3 contains 16 residues. Trimming shortened V by 6 bases and J by 6 bases, and 18 bases separated the two germline ends. Germline loops: CDR1 KGHSH, CDR2 LQKENI. CDR3 sequence (DNA): TGTGCCAGCTCCCGGGACTCATCCGGGAGTAATTCACCCCTCCACTTT. Protein: CASSRDSSGSNSPLHF.

CDR3 loop: CASREYGYTF. As DNA, the CDR3 is TGTGCCAGCAGGGAGTATGGCTACACCTTC. J is TRBJ1-2 and V is TRBV6-6; D not certain. V was cut by 6 bases and J by 5 bases, with 4 bases left in between. Germline CDR1 is MNHNY and CDR2 is SVGAGI (reference sequence). There are 10 residues in the CDR3.